Listed below are T cell receptor beta chains from one sample, sequenced in a study of blood T cell repertoires in COVID-19. Using immunoSEQ multiplex PCR, the repertoire was profiled, and TCRdb retains in-frame clones only, with some absent. The sample consists of 270,000 or so clones, more than 65% of them appearing once. Specimen: PBMCs or T cells enriched from blood (not recorded which). The receptors originated from a man in his forties or fifties who had recovered from COVID-19. The CDR3 runs from the conserved cysteine through the conserved F or W. A D gene is named only where the DNA matches it firmly.

V gene: TRBV11-3
J gene: TRBJ1-1
D gene: TRBD1
CDR3 protein: CASSLGGGGGTEAFF

V gene: TRBV28
J gene: TRBJ2-2
D gene: -
CDR3 protein: CASSPWGENTGELFF

V gene: TRBV19
J gene: TRBJ1-2
D gene: -
CDR3 protein: CASSKVLPGVGVYGYTF

V gene: TRBV7-2
J gene: TRBJ1-3
D gene: -
CDR3 protein: CASSSSGTRSGNTIYF

V gene: TRBV10-3
J gene: TRBJ1-1
D gene: TRBD1
CDR3 protein: CAITTTETGGDEAFF

V gene: TRBV9
J gene: TRBJ1-3
D gene: -
CDR3 protein: CASSAQGSGNTIYF

V gene: TRBV5-8
J gene: TRBJ1-2
D gene: TRBD1
CDR3 protein: CASSPDRVVPEAGYTF

V gene: TRBV6-5
J gene: TRBJ1-5
D gene: -
CDR3 protein: CASSYTQGSNQPQHF

V gene: TRBV5-6
J gene: TRBJ1-2
D gene: TRBD1
CDR3 protein: CASSLGQGARDYGYTF

V gene: TRBV7-3
J gene: TRBJ2-5
D gene: TRBD2
CDR3 protein: CASSRGTSGSGQETQYF

V gene: TRBV3-1/TRBV3-2
J gene: TRBJ1-5
D gene: -
CDR3 protein: CASSRGGGNQPQHF